The next 10 T cell receptor beta chains were all read from a single sample in a study of cytomegalovirus exposure and HLA in healthy donors. Amplification used 60 Vbeta primers and 13 Jbeta primers. Data came from immunoSEQ multiplex PCR; TCRdb stores just in-frame clones and leaves some out. The sample lists over 150,000 clones; around four fifths were seen once. Source material: PBMCs. These receptors were collected from a woman aged 45-60 years in good health and CMV-seropositive.

The V call is TRBV27, the J call TRBJ2-1; perhaps TRBD2 as D (6 bases). From germline, CDR1 is MNHEY and CDR2 SMNVEV (reference sequence). V lost 6 bases, J lost 10 bases, and 13 bases lay in between. The CDR3 is made up of 12 amino acids. The CDR3 nucleotides are TGTGCCAGCAGCTACGGAGGGAAAGAGCAGTTCTTC. It is translated as CASSYGGKEQFF.

This clone was found once. The chain is built from TRBV7-9 and TRBJ2-1; 7 bases line up with TRBD1. The CDR3 length is 18 residues. In germline, CDR1 is SEHNR, CDR2 FQNEAQ (reference sequence). The V gene end was trimmed by 5 bases and the J gene end by 2 bases; junction bases not matched to a gene: 15. CDR3: CASSTLVGGSPTYNEQFF. Written as DNA, the CDR3 is TGTGCCAGCAGCACCTTGGTAGGGGGCTCCCCAACCTACAATGAGCAGTTCTTC.

V is TRBV18 and J is TRBJ1-1; D not resolved. This CDR3 has 15 residues. Trimming removed 1 base from V and 8 bases from J, with 17 bases in between. Germline V gene sequence: CDR1 KGHSH, CDR2 LQKENI. The DNA of the CDR3 is TGTGCCAGCTCACCACAAAGATCCGTGATAAGCGAAGCTTTCTTT. Protein product: CASSPQRSVISEAFF.

The chain joins TRBV2 to TRBJ1-1; D not resolved. This CDR3 has 11 amino acids. Per germline, CDR1 SNHLY and CDR2 FYNNEI. Trimming shortened V by 7 bases and J by 3 bases, and 6 bases separated the two germline ends. CDR3 residues: CASKQDTEAFF. Written as DNA, the CDR3 is TGTGCCAGCAAGCAGGACACTGAAGCTTTCTTT.

The chain links TRBV5-4 to TRBJ1-1; a weak D match, TRBD1 (6 bases). The CDR3 is 14 residues long. Germline V lookup: CDR1 SGHNT, CDR2 YYREEE (reference sequence). V was cut by 3 bases and J by 0 bases, with 9 bases left in between. Here the CDR3 DNA reads TGTGCCAGCAGCTGGGAGGGGGTGAACACTGAAGCTTTCTTT. Protein sequence: CASSWEGVNTEAFF.

The J gene is TRBJ1-1, the V gene TRBV29-1; perhaps TRBD1 as D (5 bases). Germline lookup yields CDR1 SQVTM and CDR2 ANQGSEA. This CDR3 has 13 amino acids. V lost 5 bases and J 1 base, leaving 11 bases between the germline ends. CDR3 bases: TGCAGCGTTAGCAGGGTGTCGAACACTGAAGCTTTCTTT. Amino acids: CSVSRVSNTEAFF.

The rearrangement uses TRBV28 and TRBJ1-1; TRBD1 matches at 10 bases. Germline trimming cut 5 bases from V and 4 bases from J; bases unmatched to any gene: 7. Germline loops: CDR1 MDHEN, CDR2 SYDVKM. The CDR3 runs to 15 residues. CDR3 sequence reads: CASSPSWTGGTEAFF. The CDR3 DNA reads as TGTGCCAGCAGTCCCTCCTGGACAGGGGGCACTGAAGCTTTCTTT.

In regard to this clone: Other DNA variants within this sample encode the same CDR3. This chain connects TRBV4-2 to TRBJ2-5; the match to TRBD1 covers 7 bases. The germline V gene encodes CDR1 LGHNA and CDR2 YNFKEQ. V was clipped by 2 bases and J by 2 bases; unmatched bases: 5. This CDR3 has 15 residues. This chain's CDR3 is CASSQPGQVQETQYF. CDR3 sequence (DNA): TGTGCCAGCAGCCAACCAGGACAGGTACAAGAGACCCAGTACTTC.

This clone was counted between two and nine times. The chain recombines TRBV6-1 with TRBJ1-2, with D perhaps TRBD1 (5 bases). CDR1 and CDR2 from the germline V gene are MNHNS and SASEGT. V was shortened by 2 bases and J by 4 bases, with 8 bases between the two germline ends. The CDR3 runs to 13 residues. The CDR3 nucleotides read TGTGCCAGCAGTGAAATAACAGGCTATGGCTACACCTTC. Translated, it gives CASSEITGYGYTF.

The V and J genes are TRBV6-5 and TRBJ2-7; D may be TRBD2 (6 bases). Germline V gives CDR1 MNHEY, CDR2 SVGAGI. V lost 5 bases to trimming and J lost 4 bases, with 18 bases between them. CDR3 length equals 15 residues. The CDR3 sequence is CASSAGLSGSYEQYF. The CDR3 DNA reads TGTGCCAGCAGTGCGGGACTTTCAGGAAGTTACGAGCAGTACTTC.